A single sample is the source of the 6 T cell receptor beta chains below, sequenced in a study of molecular identifiers for immune sequencing clone quantification (dated by TCRdb to the late 2010s). The library was built by means of PCR. The instrument was a NextSeq 500. TCRdb's own reprocessing of the public reads used fastp at Q25 and MiXCR and kept productive beta chains. Entries are consolidated by CDR3 protein sequence, retaining the most common genes and DNA. Across this sample there are under 800,000 distinct CDR3 sequences, with about 25% seen only once. In total, the top ten clones hold 0.78% of the sample. Sequencing used naive CD8+ T cells from blood, with Jurkat cell RNA spiked in. Reading the label with the study, this specimen's cell subset or site is: FACS-sorted CD8+CD4-CCR7+CD45RA+ naive T cells. These receptors were taken from a human donor in good health. Some libraries in this study had Jurkat cell RNA spiked in.

The sample holds a few counts of this clonotype. An end of the junction differs from the germline gene, which may be a read error. The CDR3 sequence: CASTQRRTTNEKLFF. DNA for the CDR3: TGCGCCAGCACCCAAAGGAGAACAACTAATGAAAAACTGTTTTTT. This chain joins TRBV4-1 and TRBJ1-4; D is ambiguous. Germline-derived CDR1 and CDR2 are MGHRA and YSYEKL. CDR3 length: 15 residues.

This chain links TRBV9 with TRBJ2-2; no clear D gene. The V gene's germline CDR1 is SGDLS and CDR2 YYNGEE. V was trimmed by 4 bases and J by 7 bases, leaving 8 bases between them. This CDR3 spans 12 amino acids. The CDR3 sequence: CASSPGHGELFF. The CDR3 DNA reads TGTGCCAGCAGCCCGGGTCACGGGGAGCTGTTTTTT.

At least ten counts were recorded for this clonotype. This chain links TRBV14 with TRBJ2-3; D is perhaps TRBD1 (6 bases). Germline lookup yields CDR1 SGHDN and CDR2 FVKESK. Between the trimmed V and J ends, which lost 4 bases and 2 bases, there was a span of 16 bases. The CDR3 extends over 16 amino acids. CDR3 loop: CASSPGTRGATDTQYF. CDR3 DNA sequence: TGTGCCAGCAGCCCCGGGACACGCGGAGCCACAGATACGCAGTATTTT. Complete variable domain (other parts from reference TRBV14 and TRBJ2-3): EAGVTQFPSHSVIEKGQTVTLRCDPISGHDNLYWYRRVMGKEIKFLLHFVKESKQDESGMPNNRFLAERTGGTYSTLKVQPAELEDSGVYFCASSPGTRGATDTQYFGPGTRLTVL.

In nucleotides, the CDR3 is TGCAGTGCTTCACACAGGGGTAATTCACCCCTCCACTTT. Translating it yields CSASHRGNSPLHF. The rearrangement joins TRBV20-1 to TRBJ1-6; 7 nucleotides line up with TRBD1. Germline assignment: CDR1 DFQATT and CDR2 SNEGSKA (reference sequence). The CDR3 runs 13 residues. With V trimmed by 5 bases and J by 6 bases, 4 bases remained unmatched.

With regard to this clonotype: One end of the junction does not line up with germline, which may come from a read error. This chain links TRBV5-6 with TRBJ2-7, with TRBD1 matching 7 bases. The germline gives CDR1 SGHDT, CDR2 YYEEEE. This CDR3 contains 14 residues. CDR3 sequence: CASSFRGTLYEQHF. CDR3 in DNA: TGTGCCAGCAGCTTCAGGGGGACACTCTACGAGCAGCACTTC.

This clonotype was detected many times. This rearrangement joins TRBV5-6 to TRBJ2-3; D is possibly TRBD1 (6 bases). This CDR3 region has 17 residues. Germline CDR1 reads SGHDT; CDR2 reads YYEEEE. Trimming pared 0 bases from V and 2 bases from J, leaving 16 bases between. CDR3: CASSLAQGPSLTDTQYF. CDR3 coding DNA: TGTGCCAGCAGCTTGGCACAGGGACCCAGTCTCACAGATACGCAGTATTTT.